These 9 T cell receptor beta chains share one sample of origin, sequenced in a study of cytomegalovirus exposure and HLA in healthy donors. This PCR relied on a set of 60 Vbeta primers and 13 Jbeta primers. Repertoires were generated with immunoSEQ multiplex PCR, while TCRdb's copy carries only in-frame clones and drops some. Of approximately 77,000 clones in the sample, approximately 78% are singletons; the top ten hold around 4.8%. The sample consisted of PBMCs. The receptors originated from a man in his forties in good health and CMV-seronegative.

This clone has only one observation. This chain connects TRBV7-3 to TRBJ2-1; 7 bases match TRBD2. J was trimmed by 9 bases and V by 0 bases; bases with no gene match: 8. Germline lookup yields CDR1 SGHTA and CDR2 FQGTGA. The CDR3 is 15 amino acids. The CDR3 is CASSLTGGSTSEQFF. The DNA of the CDR3 is TGTGCCAGCAGCTTAACGGGCGGGAGTACGTCTGAGCAGTTCTTC. The full variable domain, in which reference TRBV7-3 and TRBJ2-1 provide the parts outside the CDR3, is GAGVSQTPSNKVTEKGKYVELRCDPISGHTALYWYRQSLGQGPEFLIYFQGTGAADDSGLPNDRFFAVRPEGSVSTLKIQRTERGDSAVYLCASSLTGGSTSEQFFGPGTRLTVL.

This clone was recorded once. The chain carries TRBV7-9 and TRBJ2-7; 7 bases align to TRBD1. Per the germline V gene, CDR1 is SEHNR and CDR2 is FQNEAQ (reference sequence). Unmatched junction bases numbered 13, after V lost 5 bases and J lost 3 bases. This CDR3 spans 16 amino acids. The CDR3 reads CASSPERGLGGYEQYF. The CDR3 nucleotides are TGTGCCAGCAGCCCCGAAAGGGGGCTCGGAGGCTACGAGCAGTACTTC.

The J gene is TRBJ2-7, the V gene TRBV5-1; 10 nucleotides align to TRBD1. Germline CDR1 SGHRS, CDR2 YFSETQ. After removal of 3 bases from V and 7 bases from J, the junction contained 4 bases not matched to a gene. CDR3 length: 13 amino acids. Written as DNA, the CDR3 is TGCGCCAGCAGCTGGGACAGGGGAGAAGAGCAGTACTTC. Its protein is CASSWDRGEEQYF.

The V gene is TRBV5-4, the J gene TRBJ2-5; 11 bases map to TRBD2. Germline assignment: CDR1 SGHNT and CDR2 YYREEE (reference sequence). This CDR3 comprises 17 residues. Germline trimming cut 2 bases from V and 4 bases from J; bases unmatched to any gene: 10. The CDR3 DNA reads as TGTGCCAGCAGCTTAGAGACTAGCGGGAAAGGGAGAGAGACCCAGTACTTC. As protein: CASSLETSGKGRETQYF.

The CDR3 nucleotides are TGTGCCAGCAGCTTAGTTACAGGGGGAGATACGCAGTATTTT. It translates to CASSLVTGGDTQYF. This chain connects TRBV7-2 to TRBJ2-3; 8 nucleotides line up with TRBD1. The germline CDR1 and CDR2 sequences are SGHTA and FQGNSA. With V trimmed by 1 base and J by 5 bases, 2 bases remained unmatched. CDR3 length: 14 residues.

This chain links TRBV2 with TRBJ1-2; 7 bases match TRBD1. Germline values: CDR1 SNHLY, CDR2 FYNNEI. The V gene end was trimmed by 6 bases and the J gene end by 8 bases; junction bases not matched to a gene: 6. The CDR3 has 12 amino acids. CDR3 bases: TGTGCCAGCAGAGACGACAGGGAAGGCTACACCTTC. Translating it yields CASRDDREGYTF.

This clone showed up just a few times. The chain combines TRBV7-2 with TRBJ1-2; possibly TRBD1 for D (6 bases). In germline, CDR1 is SGHTA, CDR2 FQGNSA. The CDR3 extends over 14 amino acids. V was trimmed by 1 base and J by 5 bases, leaving 11 bases between them. Here the CDR3 reads CASSLVAGEYGYTF. CDR3 sequence (DNA): TGTGCCAGCAGCTTAGTGGCAGGGGAATATGGCTACACCTTC.

This clone appeared once. The V gene is TRBV10-2, the J gene TRBJ2-7; D possibly corresponds to TRBD1 (5 bases). There are 17 residues in the CDR3. The ends were cut back, 4 bases at V and 3 bases at J, with 22 bases in the middle. Per germline, CDR1 WSHSY and CDR2 SAAADI. CDR3 sequence reads: CASSGLGRLLKDYEQYF. The CDR3 bases are TGCGCCAGCAGTGGCCTGGGGCGGCTATTAAAGGACTACGAGCAGTACTTC.

J is TRBJ2-2 and V is TRBV11-2; tentatively, D is TRBD2 (7 bases). V lost 2 bases to trimming and J lost 6 bases, with 13 bases between them. The CDR3 runs 15 residues. CDR1 SGHAT and CDR2 FQNNGV come from the germline V gene. For the CDR3, the DNA is TGTGCCAGCAGCTTATTTTGGGGGGGCTCCGGGGAGCTGTTTTTT. Translated: CASSLFWGGSGELFF. Filled out from reference TRBV11-2 and TRBJ2-2, the complete variable domain reads EAGVAQSPRYKIIEKRQSVAFWCNPISGHATLYWYQQILGQGPKLLIQFQNNGVVDDSQLPKDRFSAERLKGVDSTLKIQPAKLEDSAVYLCASSLFWGGSGELFFGEGSRLTVL.